These 12 T cell receptor beta chains were sequenced from one sample in a study of blood T cell repertoires in COVID-19. The table came from immunoSEQ multiplex PCR; TCRdb's copy has only in-frame clones and leaves some out. Found here are fewer than 200,000 clones, approximately 90% of them singletons; the top ten hold approximately 12%. The source material was peripheral blood. Source of these receptors: a woman aged 65 to 85 with COVID-19, enrolled during active disease.

The V gene is TRBV5-1, the J gene TRBJ1-2; no clear D gene. From germline, CDR1 is SGHRS and CDR2 YFSETQ. CDR3 length: 12 amino acids. V was cut by 4 bases and J by 2 bases, with 6 bases left in between. DNA of the CDR3: TGCGCCAGCAGCGGGCAGAACTATGGCTACACCTTC. It specifies CASSGQNYGYTF.

The chain uses TRBV6-5 and TRBJ2-7; 9 bases line up with TRBD1. The germline V gene encodes CDR1 MNHEY and CDR2 SVGAGI. The CDR3 length is 14 residues. The junction had 6 bases not matched to a gene; V was cut back by 6 bases and J by 3 bases. The CDR3: CASRPTGGLYEQYF. CDR3 DNA: TGTGCCAGCAGACCGACAGGGGGGCTCTACGAGCAGTACTTC.

The chain links TRBV19 to TRBJ1-5, with D possibly TRBD1 on 6 matching bases. Germline assignment: CDR1 LNHDA and CDR2 SQIVND (reference sequence). The CDR3 spans 15 residues. V was cut by 6 bases and J by 0 bases, with 12 bases left in between. The CDR3 region is CASSSPGVSNQPQHF. The CDR3 nucleotides read TGTGCCAGTAGCAGTCCAGGGGTTAGCAATCAGCCCCAGCATTTT.

About this clone itself: Additional DNA sequences in this sample encode the identical CDR3. The V gene is TRBV15, the J gene TRBJ2-3, with 7 bases fitting TRBD1. J was trimmed by 2 bases and V by 3 bases; bases with no gene match: 2. The CDR3 runs to 14 residues. Germline V gives CDR1 LNHNV, CDR2 YYDKDF (reference sequence). CDR3 loop: CATSRDRYTDTQYF. The CDR3 DNA is TGTGCCACCAGCAGGGACAGGTACACAGATACGCAGTATTTT. The full variable domain, in which reference TRBV15 and TRBJ2-3 provide the parts outside the CDR3, is DAMVIQNPRYQVTQFGKPVTLSCSQTLNHNVMYWYQQKSSQAPKLLFHYYDKDFNNEADTPDNFQSRRPNTSFCFLDIRSPGLGDTAMYLCATSRDRYTDTQYFGPGTRLTVL.

This clone occurred once. The genes are TRBV11-2 and TRBJ2-7; D not certain. Germline lookup yields CDR1 SGHAT and CDR2 FQNNGV. The CDR3 length is 11 residues. Trimming removed 5 bases at V and 3 bases at J, with 5 bases between. Written as DNA, the CDR3 is TGTGCCAGCAGCCTCTTCTACGAGCAGTACTTC. It is translated as CASSLFYEQYF.

The chain uses TRBV28 and TRBJ2-4; TRBD1 might be the D (6 bases). Per germline, CDR1 MDHEN and CDR2 SYDVKM. The CDR3 runs 15 residues. V lost 10 bases, J lost 3 bases, and 19 bases lay in between. The CDR3, as DNA: TGTGCCACCTTACCACAGGGAGAGGGCAAAAACATTCAGTACTTC. Translated, it gives CATLPQGEGKNIQYF.

The chain combines TRBV5-3 with TRBJ2-5, with TRBD2 as a possible D gene (7 bases). TRBV5-3 is flagged as an ORF with uncertain function. This CDR3 comprises 17 residues. Trimming left V 2 bases short and J 2 bases short, with 19 bases between. CDR3 sequence (DNA): TGTGCCAGAAGCTTAGGCGGGGGCCGTCTAACACAAGAGACCCAGTACTTC. It translates to CARSLGGGRLTQETQYF.

The chain is built from TRBV28 and TRBJ1-4, with D perhaps matching TRBD1 (5 bases). Germline CDR1 and CDR2: MDHEN and SYDVKM. The CDR3 covers 18 residues. Trimming removed 3 bases from V and 2 bases from J, with 19 bases in between. CDR3 loop: CASSFWGVGVTTNEKLFF. In DNA, the CDR3 is TGTGCCAGCAGTTTTTGGGGGGTTGGGGTTACGACTAATGAAAAACTGTTTTTT.

A single count supports this clone. The V gene is TRBV28, the J gene TRBJ1-2; D call uncertain. The ends were cut back, 4 bases at V and 8 bases at J, with 11 bases in the middle. CDR1 and CDR2 (germline): MDHEN, SYDVKM. The CDR3 sequence is 12 residues long. This CDR3 is CASSSGEWGYTF. CDR3 nucleotides: TGTGCCAGCAGTTCGGGAGAGTGGGGCTACACCTTC.

The CDR3 DNA follows: TGTGCCTGGAGTCCCTACTCGGGGGTAAATTCACCCCTCCACTTT. This codes for CAWSPYSGVNSPLHF. The V and J genes are TRBV30 and TRBJ1-6; possibly TRBD1 for D (5 bases). Germline assignment: CDR1 GTSNPN and CDR2 SVGIG (reference sequence). This CDR3 comprises 15 residues. V was pared by 2 bases and J by 7 bases, with 15 bases between.

The gene calls are TRBV7-2 and TRBJ1-1; D not certain. Germline V gene data show CDR1 as SGHTA and CDR2 as FQGNSA. The length of the CDR3 is 14 residues. The V end lost 4 bases, the J end lost 6 bases, and 15 bases lay between the germline ends. The DNA of the CDR3 is TGTGCCAGCAGCTCGCTAAGTGGTCACGCTGAAGCTTTCTTT. Protein: CASSSLSGHAEAFF.

This sequence joins TRBV7-9 and TRBJ2-7, with TRBD2 matching 13 bases. Germline-derived CDR1 and CDR2 are SEHNR and FQNEAQ (reference sequence). V trimming: 5 bases; J trimming: 4 bases; junction bases outside the gene matches: 8. The CDR3 is 16 amino acids. The CDR3 DNA follows: TGTGCCAGCAGCGCCCGACTAGCGGGAGGACCTTACGAGCAGTACTTC. Encoded protein: CASSARLAGGPYEQYF.